The clone carrying this T cell receptor (beta chain) was recorded a few times. Its antigen is not known. CDR3 length equals 16 residues. The germline gives CDR1 ENHRY, CDR2 SYGVKD. J was trimmed by 1 base and V by 2 bases; bases with no gene match: 4. Every participating donor gave one draw, a heparinised blood sample averaging roughly 100 mL. Investigators reverse transcribed all isolated RNA, so they sequenced expressed TCRB transcripts. Deep immunoSEQ sequencing covered naive, central memory and regulatory T cell samples. The method was immunoSEQ multiplex PCR; TCRdb's version includes in-frame clones alone and lacks a portion of them. The sample carries some 370,000 clones, roughly a tenth recorded once. This sample is part of a study of beta chain features in type 1 diabetes. Findings of the study overall: For cells with high TCR expression, cDNA sequencing could yield over-representation. Significant though moderate, a shortening of TCRB CDR3s appeared in all four CD4+ subsets of Type 1 diabetes patients. Lower insertion and higher deletion counts appeared at VDJ junctions in type 1 diabetes patients.

The TCR sequence derives from a man under 40 with type 1 diabetes. The chain couples TRBV10-3 to TRBJ2-2; 7 bases line up with TRBD1. Sequenced: central memory CD4+ T cells from blood. CDR3 in amino acids: CAISERQGRNTGELFF. CDR3 in DNA: TGTGCCATCAGTGAGAGACAGGGTAGGAACACCGGGGAGCTGTTTTTT.